Listed below are T cell receptor beta chains from one sample, sequenced in a study of T cells in Graves' hyperthyroidism and ophthalmopathy. TCRdb ran MiXCR on the multiplex PCR reads and lists one entry per CDR3 protein. The sample carries 530,000 or so distinct CDR3 sequences, 40% to 55% recorded once. The sample comprised peripheral blood or thyroid tissue (not recorded which). These receptors all come from a woman aged 18-30 years with Graves' hyperthyroidism. Both conserved end residues are part of each CDR3. Fields, in order: V gene, J gene, CDR3 length, D gene, clone size, CDR3 DNA, CDR3 protein. D genes are given only for firm matches. Clone size is not always given. Where it is, it says once, few, many or a class for expanded clones.

V: TRBV20-1
J: TRBJ2-5
length: 13
D: .
size: many
DNA: TGCAGTGCTAGTCGTCTAGCGACGAAGACCCAGTACTTC
CDR3: CSASRLATKTQYF

V: TRBV12-3/TRBV12-4
J: TRBJ2-7
length: 16
D: TRBD1
size: .
DNA: TGTGCCAGCAGTTTATCCGGGACAGACTTCTCCTACGAGCAGTACTTC
CDR3: CASSLSGTDFSYEQYF

V: TRBV20-1
J: TRBJ1-2
length: 11
D: .
size: .
DNA: .
CDR3: CSASWGEGNTF

V: TRBV10-3
J: TRBJ2-5
length: 15
D: TRBD2
size: .
DNA: TGTGGTACTAGCGGGAAAGGAAAGGGCCAAGAGACCCAGTACTTC
CDR3: CGTSGKGKGQETQYF

V: TRBV18
J: TRBJ1-2
length: 14
D: TRBD1
size: few
DNA: TGTGCCAGCTCATCCGGGACAGGTACCTATGGCTACACCTTC
CDR3: CASSSGTGTYGYTF

V: TRBV5-1
J: TRBJ2-7
length: 14
D: .
size: many
DNA: TGCGCCAGCAGCTCGACGGACAGAACCTACGAGCAGTACTTC
CDR3: CASSSTDRTYEQYF

V: TRBV7-9
J: TRBJ2-7
length: 14
D: .
size: many
DNA: TGTGCCAGCAGCTTACTCGGGGGACCCTACGAGCAGTACTTC
CDR3: CASSLLGGPYEQYF

V: TRBV3-1
J: TRBJ1-1
length: 14
D: .
size: many
DNA: TGTGCCAGCAGCCAGACGGGCGGCGTGAACCAAGCTTTCTTT
CDR3: CASSQTGGVNQAFF

V: TRBV7-8
J: TRBJ2-5
length: 13
D: .
size: many
DNA: TGTGCCAGCAGCCCCGGATTTCGGGAGACCCAGTACTTC
CDR3: CASSPGFRETQYF

V: TRBV7-9
J: TRBJ2-5
length: 16
D: .
size: many
DNA: TGTGCCAGCAGCCTAACAGGAGGAGTAGGTTTGGAGACCCAGTACTTC
CDR3: CASSLTGGVGLETQYF

V: TRBV11-2
J: TRBJ2-5
length: 13
D: .
size: many
DNA: TGTGCCAGCAGTGTGGGGATGGCGGAGACCCAGTACTTC
CDR3: CASSVGMAETQYF

V: TRBV5-4
J: TRBJ1-1
length: 14
D: .
size: .
DNA: TGTGCCAGCAGCTTGGGGTCCCGGAACACTGAAGCTTTCTTT
CDR3: CASSLGSRNTEAFF

V: TRBV7-2
J: TRBJ1-2
length: 11
D: .
size: .
DNA: TGTGCCAGCAGCTGGGGACACGGCTACACCTTC
CDR3: CASSWGHGYTF

V: TRBV7-9
J: TRBJ1-2
length: 18
D: TRBD1
size: many
DNA: TGTGCCAGCAGCTTAGCGGGAACTACAGGGGGCGCAGGGTATGGCTACACCTTC
CDR3: CASSLAGTTGGAGYGYTF

V: TRBV24-1
J: TRBJ2-3
length: 15
D: TRBD2
size: .
DNA: TGTGCCACCAGTGATCCAGCGGGGGGCACAGATACGCAGTATTTT
CDR3: CATSDPAGGTDTQYF

V: TRBV3-1
J: TRBJ1-4
length: 18
D: TRBD1
size: .
DNA: TGTGCCAGCAGCCAGACCGGGACAGGGGGCATAGGCAGTGAAAAACTGTTTTTT
CDR3: CASSQTGTGGIGSEKLFF

V: TRBV20-1
J: TRBJ1-5
length: 11
D: .
size: few
DNA: TGCAGTGCTAGAGTAGGGCAGCCCCAGCATTTT
CDR3: CSARVGQPQHF

V: TRBV6-5
J: TRBJ1-5
length: 13
D: .
size: .
DNA: TGTGCCAGCAGTTACTCGTACGCAGGGACCGAGTATTTT
CDR3: CASSYSYAGTEYF